This passage covers 17 T cell receptor beta chains from one sample sequenced in a study of blood T cells in healthy people across ages. Together with a sample-barcoded 5' primer, a J-beta primer mix was included in a second PCR lasting about 7 to 12 cycles. From the 5' RACE reads, TCRdb called clonotypes with MiXCR, one entry per CDR3 protein. The table includes roughly 720,000 distinct CDR3 sequences, roughly 50% detected once. Sequencing was carried out using blood. All receptors derive from a man older than 75 in good health.

V is TRBV20-1 and J is TRBJ2-1; D perhaps matches TRBD1 (6 bases). The end of the DNA aligns better with TRBJ2-7, so the J call may be wrong. Germline CDR1 is DFQATT and CDR2 is SNEGSKA (reference sequence). This CDR3 is built from 15 residues. DNA of the CDR3: TGCAGTGCTAGAGATATTATGACCGGGGACAATGAGCAGTACTTC. Translation: CSARDIMTGDNEQYF.

The chain has TRBV7-2 and TRBJ2-1; 7 positions agree with TRBD2. The CDR3 covers 15 residues. Germline V gene sequence: CDR1 SGHTA, CDR2 FQGNSA. The junction had 9 bases not matched to a gene; V was cut back by 6 bases and J by 4 bases. Written as DNA, the CDR3 is TGTGCCAGCAGTACTCCGGGACTACCGTACAATGAGCAGTTCTTC. Translating it yields CASSTPGLPYNEQFF.

This clonotype was seen only a few times. This chain joins TRBV29-1 and TRBJ2-1; 7 nucleotides agree with TRBD2. Germline V gives CDR1 SQVTM, CDR2 ANQGSEA. J was trimmed by 9 bases and V by 6 bases; bases with no gene match: 17. CDR3 size: 15 residues. In DNA form, the CDR3 reads TGCAGCGTCCGGTTGGCGGGAGACCCGTTGGGTGAGCAGTTCTTC. It codes for CSVRLAGDPLGEQFF.

The CDR3 here is CASSPGASGRSEDTQYF. In nucleotides, the CDR3 is TGCGCCAGCAGCCCCGGGGCGAGCGGGAGATCAGAAGATACGCAGTATTTT. The chain uses TRBV5-1 and TRBJ2-3; 8 nucleotides match TRBD2. The CDR3 length is 17 residues. The germline V gene has CDR1 SGHRS and CDR2 YFSETQ. V dropped 4 bases and J dropped 5; count of bases not matched to a gene: 15.

The rearrangement joins TRBV7-2 to TRBJ2-5; D is perhaps TRBD2 (5 bases). Trimming took 0 bases from V and 4 from J, leaving 9 bases between them. The CDR3 is 14 amino acids. Germline V lookup: CDR1 SGHTA, CDR2 FQGNSA. The CDR3 bases are TGTGCCAGCAGCTTAGCGTTAAGCGGAGAGACCCAGTACTTC. This sequence encodes CASSLALSGETQYF. Using reference TRBV7-2 and TRBJ2-5 for the parts outside the CDR3, the full variable domain is GAGVSQSPSNKVTEKGKDVELRCDPISGHTALYWYRQSLGQGLEFLIYFQGNSAPDKSGLPSDRFSAERTGGSVSTLTIQRTQQEDSAVYLCASSLALSGETQYFGPGTRLLVL.

The rearrangement links TRBV28 to TRBJ2-3, with D possibly TRBD2 on 5 matching bases. Trimming removed 7 bases at V and 5 bases at J, with 13 bases between. CDR3 length: 13 residues. Germline CDR1 reads MDHEN; CDR2 reads SYDVKM. CDR3 sequence reads: CASTAGRGDTQYF. The CDR3 DNA is TGTGCCAGCACCGCTGGTCGGGGAGATACGCAGTATTTT.

The genes are TRBV15 and TRBJ2-1, with TRBD1 identical over 8 bases. This CDR3 has 14 amino acids. Germline V lookup: CDR1 LNHNV, CDR2 YYDKDF (reference sequence). J gave up 10 bases and V 4 bases, and 9 bases lay outside the gene matches. The CDR3 DNA sequence: TGTGCCACCAGCACACAGGACAGGGCTCACGAGCAGTTCTTC. It is translated as CATSTQDRAHEQFF.

This clonotype was seen just once. CDR3: CASSDYRKGQRTGRYEQYF. DNA of the CDR3: TGTGCCAGCAGCGACTATCGAAAGGGGCAGCGGACAGGGCGGTATGAGCAGTACTTC. The rearrangement uses TRBV11-2 and TRBJ2-7, with 8 bases lining up with TRBD1. The V segment lost 5 bases and the J segment 7 bases; nucleotides outside the gene matches: 25. Germline CDR1 and CDR2: SGHAT and FQNNGV. CDR3 length: 19 residues. The whole variable domain, filled in from reference TRBV11-2 and TRBJ2-7, reads EAGVAQSPRYKIIEKRQSVAFWCNPISGHATLYWYQQILGQGPKLLIQFQNNGVVDDSQLPKDRFSAERLKGVDSTLKIQPAKLEDSAVYLCASSDYRKGQRTGRYEQYFGPGTRLTVT.

This clonotype appeared a few times. The rearrangement joins TRBV6-5 to TRBJ2-3; D tentatively fits TRBD1 or TRBD2 (5 bases each). V lost 11 bases to trimming and J lost 1 base, with 13 bases between them. The germline V gene has CDR1 MNHEY and CDR2 SVGAGI. This CDR3 has 13 amino acids. The CDR3 sequence is CAAKGPGTDTQYF. DNA for the CDR3: TGTGCCGCAAAGGGACCAGGCACAGATACGCAGTATTTT.

The V gene is TRBV6-2 or TRBV6-3, the J gene TRBJ1-4, with D possibly TRBD1 on 6 matching bases. Germline V CDR1 and CDR2: MNHEY, SVGEGT. The CDR3 is 15 amino acids. Trimming pared 4 bases from V and 7 bases from J, leaving 16 bases between. The CDR3 region is CASSLPGAVREKLFF. Here the CDR3 DNA reads TGTGCCAGCAGTTTACCGGGGGCGGTGCGTGAAAAACTGTTTTTT.

This clonotype showed up just a few times. J is TRBJ2-7 and V is TRBV5-1; D possibly corresponds to TRBD2 (6 bases). Germline assignment: CDR1 SGHRS and CDR2 YFSETQ. The CDR3 has 15 residues. Trimming took off 6 bases at V and 7 bases at J, with 23 bases between the two ends. The CDR3 here is CASTHRDSSSLEQYF. In DNA, the CDR3 is TGCGCCAGCACCCACCGGGACTCCTCTTCATTAGAGCAGTACTTC.

The chain links TRBV2 to TRBJ2-5; perhaps TRBD1 as D (6 bases). Trimming shortened V by 6 bases and J by 11 bases, and 22 bases separated the two germline ends. From germline, CDR1 is SNHLY and CDR2 FYNNEI. CDR3 length equals 14 residues. The CDR3 DNA reads as TGTGCCAGCAGAAACAGGGATATTATCAATGAGCAGTACTTC. This encodes CASRNRDIINEQYF.

This clonotype has a handful of counts. This CDR3 is CASVGRETLTYEQYF. The CDR3 DNA follows: TGTGCCAGCGTAGGACGGGAGACCTTAACCTACGAGCAGTACTTC. This chain links TRBV7-2 with TRBJ2-7, with D perhaps matching TRBD2 (6 bases). V dropped 8 bases and J dropped 2 bases, with 19 bases sitting between them. The CDR3 contains 15 residues. The V gene's germline CDR1 is SGHTA and CDR2 FQGNSA.

This clonotype was observed a few times. The genes are TRBV29-1 and TRBJ2-7, with 7 positions matching TRBD2. The V gene end was trimmed by 2 bases and the J gene end by 1 base; junction bases not matched to a gene: 8. From germline, CDR1 is SQVTM and CDR2 ANQGSEA. The CDR3 covers 15 residues. The CDR3 DNA sequence: TGCAGCGTTGAAAACTACAAGCGGGGATCCTACGAGCAGTACTTC. Translating it yields CSVENYKRGSYEQYF.

This clonotype appeared a few times. The chain recombines TRBV12-3 or TRBV12-4 with TRBJ2-1; D is perhaps TRBD1 (6 bases). V shed 6 bases and J shed 15 bases, with 18 bases lying between them. The CDR3 contains 12 residues. CDR3 in amino acids: CASRSPGSQGFF. Written as DNA, the CDR3 is TGTGCCAGCAGATCGCCGGGATCACAGGGGTTCTTC.

The CDR3 loop reads CATSDFKGDGYTF. The CDR3 DNA is TGTGCCACCAGTGATTTCAAAGGAGACGGCTACACCTTC. The chain combines TRBV24-1 with TRBJ1-2, with D unclear. This CDR3 is built from 13 residues. V lost 1 base and J lost 8, with 10 bases in between. Germline V gene lookup returns CDR1 KGHDR and CDR2 SFDVKD.

This clonotype came up a few times. This chain connects TRBV5-1 to TRBJ2-4; tentatively, D is TRBD1 (6 bases). Germline V CDR1 and CDR2: SGHRS, YFSETQ. The CDR3 totals 16 residues. V gave up 4 bases and J gave up 0 bases, with 14 bases separating them. The CDR3 bases are TGCGCCAGCAGCGCTCCGGGACATGTAGCCAAAAACATTCAGTACTTC. Translating it yields CASSAPGHVAKNIQYF.